The 4 T cell receptor beta chains listed next were all sequenced from one sample in a study of blood T cell repertoires in COVID-19. Sequencing used immunoSEQ multiplex PCR; TCRdb keeps in-frame clones, though not all of them. The top ten clones hold 45% to 50% of a sample with just over 6,000 clones, approximately 90% of them seen once. Sequenced input: peripheral blood. The receptors were sampled from a human donor in a cohort sampled during active COVID-19.

The chain uses TRBV7-8 and TRBJ2-2, with 11 bases lining up with TRBD2. The V gene's germline CDR1 is SGHVS and CDR2 FQNEAQ. After removal of 5 bases from V and 4 bases from J, the junction contained 6 bases not matched to a gene. The CDR3 is 16 residues long. CDR3 in amino acids: CASSARLAGTTGELFF. CDR3 coding DNA: TGTGCCAGCAGCGCCCGACTAGCGGGAACCACCGGGGAGCTGTTTTTT.

The CDR3 loop is CSAYPSSPGADTQYF. The CDR3 coding sequence is TGCAGCGCCTACCCCTCCTCCCCGGGTGCAGATACGCAGTATTTT. The V call is TRBV29-1, the J call TRBJ2-3; D call uncertain. V gave up 7 bases and J gave up 4 bases, with 21 bases separating them. Germline loops: CDR1 SQVTM, CDR2 ANQGSEA. CDR3 size: 15 residues.

The chain carries TRBV30 and TRBJ1-6, with TRBD1 matching 11 bases. Germline assignment: CDR1 GTSNPN and CDR2 SVGIG (reference sequence). There are 15 residues in the CDR3. With 4 bases clipped from V and 9 bases from J, the junction kept 8 bases outside the gene matches. CDR3 bases: TGTGCCTGGACCAGGACAGGGGGCTTGGGTTCACCCCTCCACTTT. Amino acid sequence: CAWTRTGGLGSPLHF.

CDR3 coding DNA: TGTGCCAGCAGCCCCGAAGGCCGACTAGCGGGGGTATACAATGAGCAGTTCTTC. It yields the protein CASSPEGRLAGVYNEQFF. The chain has TRBV7-3 and TRBJ2-1, with TRBD2 matching 12 bases. In germline, CDR1 is SGHTA, CDR2 FQGTGA. V gave up 5 bases and J gave up 4 bases; unmatched junction bases: 12. The CDR3 is 18 amino acids.